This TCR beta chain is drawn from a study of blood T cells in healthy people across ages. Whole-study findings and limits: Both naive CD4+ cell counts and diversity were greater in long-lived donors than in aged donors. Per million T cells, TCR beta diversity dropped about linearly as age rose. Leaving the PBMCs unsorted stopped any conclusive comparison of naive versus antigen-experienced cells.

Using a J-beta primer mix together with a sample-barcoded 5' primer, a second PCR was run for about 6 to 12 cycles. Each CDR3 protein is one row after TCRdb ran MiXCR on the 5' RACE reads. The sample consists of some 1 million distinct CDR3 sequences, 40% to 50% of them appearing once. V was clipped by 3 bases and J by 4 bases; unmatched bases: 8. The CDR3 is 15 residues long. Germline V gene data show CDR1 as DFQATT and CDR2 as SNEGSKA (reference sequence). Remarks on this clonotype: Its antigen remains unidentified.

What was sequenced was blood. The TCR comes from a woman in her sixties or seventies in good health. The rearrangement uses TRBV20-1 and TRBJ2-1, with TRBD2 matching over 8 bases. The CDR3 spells CSARPPAGVYNEQFF. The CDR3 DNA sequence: TGCAGTGCTAGGCCCCCAGCGGGAGTATACAATGAGCAGTTCTTC.